The 16 T cell receptor beta chains reported below all come from one sample, sequenced in a study of blood T cells in healthy people across ages (dated by TCRdb to between 2014 and 2017). Library method: 5' RACE. The instrument was an Illumina HiSeq 2500. A second about 7 to 12 cycle PCR used a sample-barcoded 5' primer and a J-beta primer mix. The public reads were run again by TCRdb, first through fastp at Q25 and then through MiXCR, and only productive beta chains were kept. One record per CDR3 amino acid sequence lists the most common genes and DNA. In this sample the table shows about 1.4 million distinct CDR3 sequences, approximately 63% of which occur a single time. Clones ranked in the top ten supply under 8.5% of the sample. Material for sequencing was blood. These TCRs come from a man aged 18 to 29 in good health.

The chain couples TRBV5-1 to TRBJ2-7; the D gene is possibly TRBD2 (6 bases). V was shortened by 1 base and J by 0 bases, with 20 bases between the two germline ends. The CDR3 covers 18 residues. Germline CDR1 SGHRS, CDR2 YFSETQ. The CDR3 protein is CASSLSSPGSGSSYEQYF. The CDR3, as DNA: TGCGCCAGCAGCTTGAGTAGTCCGGGTAGCGGAAGCTCCTACGAGCAGTACTTC.

This clonotype was recorded a few times. The chain is built from TRBV4-3 and TRBJ2-7; tentatively, D is TRBD1 or TRBD2 (6 bases each). Germline CDR1 reads LGHNA; CDR2 reads YSLEER. V lost 0 bases and J 2 bases, leaving 14 bases between the germline ends. The CDR3 spans 16 residues. The chain's CDR3 is CASSQDLGGNPYEQYF. CDR3 coding DNA: TGCGCCAGCAGCCAAGATCTAGGGGGGAACCCCTACGAGCAGTACTTC.

As DNA, the CDR3 is TGTGCCAGCAGCCAGTCCCAGGCCAACACTGAAGCTTTCTTT. Its protein is CASSQSQANTEAFF. The V gene is TRBV3-1, the J gene TRBJ1-1; D gene unclear. In germline, CDR1 is LGHDT, CDR2 YNNKEL (reference sequence). V was cut by 3 bases and J by 2 bases, with 10 bases left in between. CDR3 length: 14 residues.

This clonotype was counted between two and nine times. V gene TRBV24-1 combines with J gene TRBJ2-1, with a weak D call TRBD2 (5 bases). This CDR3 contains 13 residues. The germline CDR1 and CDR2 sequences are KGHDR and SFDVKD. V lost 5 bases to trimming and J lost 7 bases, with 11 bases between them. CDR3 sequence: CATSGTSRNEQFF. The CDR3 DNA reads as TGTGCCACCAGTGGAACTAGTAGGAATGAGCAGTTCTTC.

This clonotype was observed a few times. This chain joins TRBV5-1 and TRBJ2-3, with D uncertain. Deletions cut 0 bases from V and 3 bases from J, with 11 bases between. CDR3 length: 15 residues. Germline CDR1 SGHRS, CDR2 YFSETQ. The CDR3, as DNA: TGCGCCAGCAGCTTGGGGATGCGCCGAACAGATACGCAGTATTTT. Its protein product is CASSLGMRRTDTQYF.

V is TRBV4-3 and J is TRBJ2-1; 7 bases match TRBD1. The CDR3 has 16 amino acids. V lost 4 bases and J lost 4; bases outside the gene matches: 10. Germline V gene sequence: CDR1 LGHNA, CDR2 YSLEER. CDR3 coding DNA: TGCGCCAGCAGCCTAACCAGGGGGTTGGAGTACAATGAGCAGTTCTTC. Protein product: CASSLTRGLEYNEQFF.

The chain uses TRBV29-1 and TRBJ2-7; 7 bases line up with TRBD1. Unmatched junction bases numbered 6, after V lost 1 base and J lost 3 bases. The CDR3 has 14 amino acids. The germline V gene encodes CDR1 SQVTM and CDR2 ANQGSEA. This CDR3 reads CSVEGWAGGYEQYF. The CDR3 DNA sequence: TGCAGCGTTGAAGGGTGGGCAGGGGGCTACGAGCAGTACTTC.

The chain combines TRBV28 with TRBJ1-1, with TRBD1 matching over 9 bases. V lost 5 bases and J lost 5; bases outside the gene matches: 9. Germline assignment: CDR1 MDHEN and CDR2 SYDVKM. CDR3 size: 15 residues. The CDR3 DNA follows: TGTGCCAGCAGTCCTTTGACAGGGGGGAGGACTGAAGCTTTCTTT. Residues: CASSPLTGGRTEAFF. Full variable domain (remainder filled in from reference TRBV28 and TRBJ1-1): DVKVTQSSRYLVKRTGEKVFLECVQDMDHENMFWYRQDPGLGLRLIYFSYDVKMKEKGDIPEGYSVSREKKERFSLILESASTNQTSMYLCASSPLTGGRTEAFFGQGTRLTVV.

This clonotype occurred a few times. V is TRBV29-1 and J is TRBJ2-7; the D call may be TRBD1 or TRBD2 (5 bases each). Per the germline V gene, CDR1 is SQVTM and CDR2 is ANQGSEA. CDR3 length equals 10 residues. Deletions cut 7 bases from V and 5 bases from J, with 9 bases between. The CDR3 region is CSARGDEQYF. The CDR3 nucleotides read TGCAGCGCTAGAGGGGACGAGCAGTACTTC.

This clonotype was picked up a small number of times. The CDR3 DNA reads as TGTGCCACTCGAGGGGTTAATCAGCCCCAGCATTTT. Its protein product is CATRGVNQPQHF. This rearrangement joins TRBV6-1 to TRBJ1-5, with D possibly TRBD1 on 5 matching bases. The V gene lost 10 bases and the J gene lost 4 bases, with 11 bases spanning the gap. CDR1 MNHNS and CDR2 SASEGT come from the germline V gene. The CDR3 is made up of 12 amino acids.

The genes are TRBV5-1 and TRBJ2-1; TRBD2 might be the D (5 bases). CDR1 and CDR2 (germline): SGHRS, YFSETQ. Trimming shortened V by 4 bases and J by 0 bases, and 14 bases separated the two germline ends. The CDR3 loop spans 16 amino acids. In DNA form, the CDR3 reads TGCGCCAGCAGCCCCCGAGAGGGTCTCTCCTACAATGAGCAGTTCTTC. Translating gives CASSPREGLSYNEQFF.

V gene TRBV27 combines with J gene TRBJ2-1; 11 positions match TRBD2. The CDR3 spans 16 residues. Germline CDR1 is MNHEY and CDR2 is SMNVEV (reference sequence). Trimming at V came to 5 bases and at J to 2 bases, leaving 5 bases not matched to a gene. The CDR3 loop is CASSRPGLAAYNEQFF. The DNA of the CDR3 is TGTGCCAGCAGTAGGCCGGGACTAGCGGCCTACAATGAGCAGTTCTTC.

V and J are TRBV13 and TRBJ2-7; 8 bases match TRBD2. Germline V gene data show CDR1 as PRHDT and CDR2 as FYEKMQ (reference sequence). The CDR3 is made up of 16 amino acids. V was clipped by 0 bases and J by 0 bases; unmatched bases: 4. The CDR3 spells CASSLGRRGASYEQYF. CDR3 coding DNA: TGTGCCAGCAGCTTAGGAAGGCGGGGGGCCTCCTACGAGCAGTACTTC.

The chain uses TRBV5-6 and TRBJ2-6, with a weak D call TRBD1 (5 bases). The CDR3 has 17 amino acids. In germline, CDR1 is SGHDT, CDR2 YYEEEE. The ends were cut back, 4 bases at V and 0 bases at J, with 14 bases in the middle. The CDR3, as DNA: TGTGCCAGCAGCCGACAGAGTTACTACTCTGGGGCCAACGTCCTGACTTTC. It codes for CASSRQSYYSGANVLTF.

This chain uses TRBV4-1 with TRBJ2-5, with TRBD1 identical over 7 bases. The CDR3 totals 14 residues. Germline CDR1 and CDR2: MGHRA and YSYEKL. V dropped 6 bases and J dropped 2; count of bases not matched to a gene: 6. CDR3 in amino acids: CASRPGTVQETQYF. As DNA, the CDR3 is TGCGCCAGCAGGCCGGGGACAGTTCAAGAGACCCAGTACTTC.

V is TRBV7-9 and J is TRBJ2-1; TRBD2 matches 12 bases. The V gene's germline CDR1 is SEHNR and CDR2 FQNEAQ (reference sequence). The CDR3 totals 16 residues. J was trimmed by 7 bases and V by 10 bases; bases with no gene match: 14. The CDR3 nucleotides read TGTGCCATCCTACCCCTGACTAGCGGGAGTGATAATGAGCAGTTCTTC. It encodes CAILPLTSGSDNEQFF.